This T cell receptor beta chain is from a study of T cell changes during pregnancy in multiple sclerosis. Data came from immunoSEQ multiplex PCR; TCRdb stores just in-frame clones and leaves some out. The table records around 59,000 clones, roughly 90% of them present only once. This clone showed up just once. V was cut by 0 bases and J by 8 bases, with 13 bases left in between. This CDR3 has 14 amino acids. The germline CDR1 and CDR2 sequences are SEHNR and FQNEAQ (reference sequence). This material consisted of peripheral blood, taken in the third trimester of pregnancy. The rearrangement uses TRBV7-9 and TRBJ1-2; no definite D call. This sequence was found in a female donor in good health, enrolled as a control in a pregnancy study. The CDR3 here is CASSLAAGLRGYTF. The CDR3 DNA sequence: TGTGCCAGCAGCTTAGCGGCAGGACTGAGGGGCTACACCTTC.